The entry below gives a single T cell receptor (beta chain) sequence along with its context. The germline gene is not matched at one end of the junction; a read error may be the cause. The sample comes from a study of CD8+CD57+ T cells in acquired aplastic anemia. CDR3 and TCR beta VDJ profiling relied on a genomic DNA template. TCRdb called the reads again in MiXCR, with one record for every CDR3 protein. The profile shows about 150,000 distinct CDR3 sequences, about 48% of them singletons. The CDR3 totals 13 residues. Germline values: CDR1 MNHEY, CDR2 SVGAGI. Patients chosen for sequencing had CD8+CD57+ cells that had expanded, as shown by flow cytometry.

Sequencing was carried out using sorted CD4+, CD8+, or CD8+CD57+ T cells (not recorded which) from PBMCs. The TCR originated in a human donor with aplastic anemia. The chain is built from TRBV6-5 and TRBJ1-1, with D unclear. CDR3 nucleotides: TGTGCCAGCAGTTACCCTCCTCGAGTGAAGCTTACCTTT. It encodes CASSYPPRVKLTF.